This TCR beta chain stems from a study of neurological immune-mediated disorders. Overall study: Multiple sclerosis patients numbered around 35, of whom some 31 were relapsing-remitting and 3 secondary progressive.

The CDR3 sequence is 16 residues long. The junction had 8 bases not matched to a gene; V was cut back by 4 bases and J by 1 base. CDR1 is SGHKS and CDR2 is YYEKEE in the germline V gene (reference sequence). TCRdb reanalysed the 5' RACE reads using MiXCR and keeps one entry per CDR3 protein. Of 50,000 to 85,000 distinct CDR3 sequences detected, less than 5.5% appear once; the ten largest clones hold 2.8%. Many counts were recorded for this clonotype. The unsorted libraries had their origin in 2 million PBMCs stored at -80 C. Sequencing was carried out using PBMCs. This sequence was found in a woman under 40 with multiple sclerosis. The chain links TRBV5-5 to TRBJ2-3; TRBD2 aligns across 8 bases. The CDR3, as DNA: TGTGCCAGCAGCAGGGGACTAGGAGCGGGCACAGATACGCAGTATTTT. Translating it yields CASSRGLGAGTDTQYF. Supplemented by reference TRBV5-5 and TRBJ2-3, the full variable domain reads DAGVTQSPTHLIKTRGQQVTLRCSPISGHKSVSWYQQVLGQGPQFIFQYYEKEERGRGNFPDRFSARQFPNYSSELNVNALLLGDSALYLCASSRGLGAGTDTQYFGPGTRLTVL.